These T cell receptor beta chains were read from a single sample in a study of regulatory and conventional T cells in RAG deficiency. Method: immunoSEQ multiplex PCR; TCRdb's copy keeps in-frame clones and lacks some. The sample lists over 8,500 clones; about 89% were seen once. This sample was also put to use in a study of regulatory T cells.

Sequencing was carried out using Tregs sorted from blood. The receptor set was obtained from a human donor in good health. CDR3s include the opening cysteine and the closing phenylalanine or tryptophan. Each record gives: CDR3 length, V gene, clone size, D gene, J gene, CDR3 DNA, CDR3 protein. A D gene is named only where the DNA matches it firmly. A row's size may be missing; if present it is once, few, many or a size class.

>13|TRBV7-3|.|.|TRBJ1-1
TGTGCCAGCAGCTTATACGGGAACACTGAAGCTTTCTTT
CASSLYGNTEAFF
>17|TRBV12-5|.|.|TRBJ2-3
TGTGCTAGTTCAGGACCCGGGACTGGGTTCAGCACAGATACGCAGTATTTT
CASSGPGTGFSTDTQYF
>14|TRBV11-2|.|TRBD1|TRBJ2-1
TGTGCCAGCAGCGCCATTTGGGGACAGGAGATTCAGTTCTTC
CASSAIWGQEIQFF
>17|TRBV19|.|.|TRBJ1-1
TGTGCCAGTAGTATAGCTCGACAGAACGTAATGAACACTGAAGCTTTCTTT
CASSIARQNVMNTEAFF
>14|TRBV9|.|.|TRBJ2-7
TGTGCCAGCAGCGTAGATGTCGGCTCCTACGAGCAGTACTTC
CASSVDVGSYEQYF
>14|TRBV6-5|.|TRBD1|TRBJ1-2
TGTGCCAGCAGTTACAGGGGGCGGATCTATGGCTACACCTTC
CASSYRGRIYGYTF
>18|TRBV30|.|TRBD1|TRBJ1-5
TGTGCCTGGAGCCCACAAACCGAGACAGGGGGGACCAATCAGCCCCAGCATTTT
CAWSPQTETGGTNQPQHF
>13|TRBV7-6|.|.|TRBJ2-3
TGTGCCAGCAGCTTAGTATTGGCGGATACGCAGTATTTT
CASSLVLADTQYF
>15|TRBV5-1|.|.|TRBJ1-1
TGCGCCAGCAGCTTGGGAGGAACGAGGGGCACTGAAGCTTTCTTT
CASSLGGTRGTEAFF
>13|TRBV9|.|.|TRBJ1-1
TGTGCCAGCAGCGTAGTTACAGAGAGTGAAGCTTTCTTT
CASSVVTESEAFF
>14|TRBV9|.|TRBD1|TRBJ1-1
TGTGCCAGCAGCCCCAAGGGGCAGACAGGGAAAGCTTTCTTT
CASSPKGQTGKAFF
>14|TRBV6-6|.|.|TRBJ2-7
TGTGCCAGCAGTTACGGGGGCAGGGCGTACGAGCAGTACTTC
CASSYGGRAYEQYF
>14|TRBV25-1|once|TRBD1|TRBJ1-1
TGTGCCAGCAGTGCAGGGGGCGTCCTCACTGAAGCTTTCTTT
CASSAGGVLTEAFF
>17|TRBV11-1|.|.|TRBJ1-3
TGTGCCAGCAGCTTACTTCGTCTGGGCTCCTCTGGAAACACCATATATTTT
CASSLLRLGSSGNTIYF